This T cell receptor beta chain was captured by sequencing in a study of CD8 T cells in Susac syndrome. The study's findings and limits: Clonal expansion was missing from Susac syndrome CD4+ T cell repertoires.

An amount of RNA that ranged from roughly 0.45 to 1 ug was reverse transcribed with random hexamers. The method of amplification for TCR beta CDR3 was immunoSEQ multiplex PCR, covering 54 Vbeta and 13 Jbeta. TCRdb fed the immunoSEQ multiplex PCR reads into MiXCR, producing one record per CDR3 protein. The repertoire holds under 150,000 distinct CDR3 sequences, with roughly 94% as singletons. About this clonotype itself: Its target is not known.

The receptor's source is a human donor with Susac syndrome. What was sequenced was CD4+ T cells from PBMCs.

The CDR3 nucleotides read TGCAGCGTTGAAGCAGGCGCCATGAACACTGAAGCTTTCTTT. This codes for CSVEAGAMNTEAFF. J is TRBJ1-1 and V is TRBV29-1; no clear D gene. Trimming pared 1 base from V and 0 bases from J, leaving 9 bases between. CDR3 size: 14 residues. Germline loops: CDR1 SQVTM, CDR2 ANQGSEA.